Listed here is a single T cell receptor beta chain. Trimming at V came to 4 bases and at J to 5 bases, leaving 4 bases not matched to a gene. Per the germline V gene, CDR1 is LGHDT and CDR2 is YNNKEL (reference sequence). There are 14 residues in the CDR3. In the study's own analysis: Nucleated cell number was recorded as an estimate derived from reference gene primer amplification. The protocol was immunoSEQ multiplex PCR, while the TCRdb copy is restricted to in-frame clones and leaves out a portion. V and J calls and clone size are those listed in that table; D and trimming were worked out from the DNA. This table has over 200,000 clones, about nine tenths appearing once. The entry originates in a study of blood T cell repertoires in COVID-19.

The receptor's source is a man younger than 40 with COVID-19, enrolled during active disease. Material for sequencing was peripheral blood. The chain combines TRBV3-1 (or the pseudogene TRBV3-2) with TRBJ1-2; 10 bases fit TRBD1. The CDR3 sequence: CASSRGQGKYGYTF. CDR3 nucleotide sequence: TGTGCCAGCAGCCGGGGACAGGGGAAATATGGCTACACCTTC.